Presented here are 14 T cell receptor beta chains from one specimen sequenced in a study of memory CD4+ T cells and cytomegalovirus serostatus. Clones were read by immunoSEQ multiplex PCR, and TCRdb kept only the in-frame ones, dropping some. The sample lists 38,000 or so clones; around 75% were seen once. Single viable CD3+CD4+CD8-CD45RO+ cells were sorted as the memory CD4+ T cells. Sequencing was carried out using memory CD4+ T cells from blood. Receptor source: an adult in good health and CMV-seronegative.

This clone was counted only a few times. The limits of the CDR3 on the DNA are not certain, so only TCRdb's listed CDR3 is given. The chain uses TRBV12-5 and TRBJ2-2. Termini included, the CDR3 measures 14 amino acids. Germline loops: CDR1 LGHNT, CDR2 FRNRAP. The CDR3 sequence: CASGFHFGNGELFF.

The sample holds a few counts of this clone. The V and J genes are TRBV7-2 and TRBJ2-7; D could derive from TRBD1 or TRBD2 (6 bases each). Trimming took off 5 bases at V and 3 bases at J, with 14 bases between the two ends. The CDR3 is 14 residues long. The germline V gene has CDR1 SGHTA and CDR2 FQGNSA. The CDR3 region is CASSRGQGFYEQYF. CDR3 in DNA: TGTGCCAGCAGCCGGGGGCAGGGGTTCTACGAGCAGTACTTC.

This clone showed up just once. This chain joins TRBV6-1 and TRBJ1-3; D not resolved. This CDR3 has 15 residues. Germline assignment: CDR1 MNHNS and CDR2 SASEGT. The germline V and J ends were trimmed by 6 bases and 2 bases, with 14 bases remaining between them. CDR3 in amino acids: CASRTTAGAGNTIYF. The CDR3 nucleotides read TGTGCCAGCAGAACCACCGCGGGAGCTGGAAACACCATATATTTT.

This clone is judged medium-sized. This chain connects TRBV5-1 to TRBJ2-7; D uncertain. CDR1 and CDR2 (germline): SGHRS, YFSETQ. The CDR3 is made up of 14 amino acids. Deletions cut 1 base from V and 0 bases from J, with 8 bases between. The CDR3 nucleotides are TGCGCCAGCAGCTTGACGGGCAGCTCCTACGAGCAGTACTTC. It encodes CASSLTGSSYEQYF.

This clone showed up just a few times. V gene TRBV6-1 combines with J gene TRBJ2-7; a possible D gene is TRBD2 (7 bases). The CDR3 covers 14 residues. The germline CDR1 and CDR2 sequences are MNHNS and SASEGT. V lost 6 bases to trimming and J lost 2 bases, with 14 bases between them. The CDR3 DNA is TGTGCCAGCAGGATTGGGAGGGGGGCCTACGAGCAGTACTTC. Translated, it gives CASRIGRGAYEQYF.

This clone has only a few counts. In nucleotides, the CDR3 is TGTGCCAGCAGCTCACCGGACAGGGTAGCAGATACGCAGTATTTT. Protein product: CASSSPDRVADTQYF. The rearrangement links TRBV7-9 to TRBJ2-3; TRBD1 aligns across 8 bases. The CDR3 is made up of 15 amino acids. CDR1 is SEHNR and CDR2 is FQNEAQ in the germline V gene (reference sequence). With V trimmed by 4 bases and J by 4 bases, 7 bases remained unmatched.

In DNA form, the CDR3 reads TGTGCCAGCAGCTGGGGACAGAACACTGAAGCTTTCTTT. Translation gives CASSWGQNTEAFF. The chain combines TRBV11-2 with TRBJ1-1, with D possibly TRBD1 on 6 matching bases. V was shortened by 4 bases and J by 1 base, with 7 bases between the two germline ends. The germline CDR1 and CDR2 sequences are SGHAT and FQNNGV. The CDR3 has 13 amino acids. The variable domain in full, with the rest retrieved from reference TRBV11-2 and TRBJ1-1, is EAGVAQSPRYKIIEKRQSVAFWCNPISGHATLYWYQQILGQGPKLLIQFQNNGVVDDSQLPKDRFSAERLKGVDSTLKIQPAKLEDSAVYLCASSWGQNTEAFFGQGTRLTVV.

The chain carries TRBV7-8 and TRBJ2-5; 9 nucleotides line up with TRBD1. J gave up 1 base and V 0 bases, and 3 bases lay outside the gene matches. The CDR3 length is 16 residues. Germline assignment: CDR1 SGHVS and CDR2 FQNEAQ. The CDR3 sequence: CASSLAGGQGQETQYF. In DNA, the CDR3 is TGTGCCAGCAGCTTAGCGGGGGGACAGGGCCAAGAGACCCAGTACTTC.

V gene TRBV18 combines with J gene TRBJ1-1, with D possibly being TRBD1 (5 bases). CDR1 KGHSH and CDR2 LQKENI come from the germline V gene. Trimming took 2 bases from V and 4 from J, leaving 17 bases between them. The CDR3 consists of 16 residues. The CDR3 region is CASSPNTIRESTEAFF. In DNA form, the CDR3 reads TGTGCCAGCTCACCAAATACGATCAGGGAAAGCACTGAAGCTTTCTTT. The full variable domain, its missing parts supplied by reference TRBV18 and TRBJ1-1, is NAGVMQNPRHLVRRRGQEARLRCSPMKGHSHVYWYRQLPEEGLKFMVYLQKENIIDESGMPKERFSAEFPKEGPSILRIQQVVRGDSAAYFCASSPNTIRESTEAFFGQGTRLTVV.

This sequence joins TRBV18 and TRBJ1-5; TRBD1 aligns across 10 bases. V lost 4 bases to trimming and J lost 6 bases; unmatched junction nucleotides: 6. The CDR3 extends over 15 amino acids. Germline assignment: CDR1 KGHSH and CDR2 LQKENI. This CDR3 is CASSLSRDRGQPQHF. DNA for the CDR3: TGTGCCAGCTCACTGTCCCGGGACAGGGGTCAGCCCCAGCATTTT. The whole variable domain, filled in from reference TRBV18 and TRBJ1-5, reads NAGVMQNPRHLVRRRGQEARLRCSPMKGHSHVYWYRQLPEEGLKFMVYLQKENIIDESGMPKERFSAEFPKEGPSILRIQQVVRGDSAAYFCASSLSRDRGQPQHFGDGTRLSIL.

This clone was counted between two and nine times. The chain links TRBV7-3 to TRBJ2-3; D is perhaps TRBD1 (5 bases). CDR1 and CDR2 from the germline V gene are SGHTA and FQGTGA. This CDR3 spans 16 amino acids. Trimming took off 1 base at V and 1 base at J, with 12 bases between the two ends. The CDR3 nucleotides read TGTGCCAGCAGCTTAAGGGCAGGGTTGGGCACAGATACGCAGTATTTT. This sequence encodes CASSLRAGLGTDTQYF.

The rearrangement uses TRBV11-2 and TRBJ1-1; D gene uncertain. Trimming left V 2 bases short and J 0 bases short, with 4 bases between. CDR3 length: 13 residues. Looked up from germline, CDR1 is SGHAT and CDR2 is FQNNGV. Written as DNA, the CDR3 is TGTGCCAGCAGCTTACAGATGAACACTGAAGCTTTCTTT. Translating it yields CASSLQMNTEAFF.

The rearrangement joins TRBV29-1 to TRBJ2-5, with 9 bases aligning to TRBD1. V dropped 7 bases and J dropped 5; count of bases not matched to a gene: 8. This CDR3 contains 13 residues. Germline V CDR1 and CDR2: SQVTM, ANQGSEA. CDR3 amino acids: CSAEGQGMETQYF. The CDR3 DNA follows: TGCAGCGCCGAAGGACAGGGGATGGAGACCCAGTACTTC. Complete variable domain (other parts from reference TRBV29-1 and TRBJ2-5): SAVISQKPSRDICQRGTSLTIQCQVDSQVTMMFWYRQQPGQSLTLIATANQGSEATYESGFVIDKFPISRPNLTFSTLTVSNMSPEDSSIYLCSAEGQGMETQYFGPGTRLLVL.

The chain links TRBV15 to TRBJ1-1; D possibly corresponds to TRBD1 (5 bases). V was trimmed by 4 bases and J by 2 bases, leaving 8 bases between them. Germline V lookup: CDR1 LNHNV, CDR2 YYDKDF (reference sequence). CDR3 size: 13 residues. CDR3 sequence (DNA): TGTGCCACCAGCATCGGGGCAAACACTGAAGCTTTCTTT. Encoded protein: CATSIGANTEAFF.